Reported below is one TCR beta chain. This entry comes from a study of blood T cell repertoires in COVID-19. Turning to the study itself: Sample material is recorded as cDNA or gDNA derived from T cells, B-cell-depleted T cells, or PBMCs.

This CDR3 is built from 18 residues. Germline V gene sequence: CDR1 MGHRA, CDR2 YSYEKL. V was pared by 1 base and J by 7 bases, with 23 bases between. TCRdb's table, derived via immunoSEQ multiplex PCR, lists solely in-frame clones and lacks some. Of hundreds of thousands of clones in the sample, 86% were seen once. The chain combines TRBV4-1 with TRBJ1-5, with D possibly matching TRBD1 (5 bases). Specimen: peripheral blood. The clonotype originates from a young woman with active or convalescent COVID-19. CDR3 in amino acids: CASSQAWAGTTTSQPQHF. The CDR3 bases are TGCGCCAGCAGCCAAGCATGGGCAGGGACTACAACTTCCCAGCCCCAGCATTTT.